This T cell receptor beta chain is drawn from a study of blood T cell repertoires in COVID-19. This CDR3 region has 15 residues. The V segment lost 2 bases and the J segment 7 bases; nucleotides outside the gene matches: 9. In germline, CDR1 is SGHTS, CDR2 YDEGEE. The cohort comprised adults aged 18 to 89 years residing in some 24 US areas. The table came from immunoSEQ multiplex PCR; TCRdb's copy has only in-frame clones and leaves some out. This table has about 290,000 clones, about 89% appearing once. The rearrangement uses TRBV5-8 and TRBJ2-1, with 7 bases lining up with TRBD2. Material for sequencing was PBMCs or T cells enriched from blood (not recorded which). This receptor was identified in a woman between 40 and 55 years old who had recovered from COVID-19. CDR3 sequence reads: CASSLLGAGTNEQFF. The CDR3 DNA reads as TGTGCCAGCAGCTTACTCGGAGCGGGAACGAATGAGCAGTTCTTC.